These T cell receptor beta chains were read from a single sample in a study of blood T cell repertoires in COVID-19. TCRdb's copy holds only in-frame clones and misses some; the assay was immunoSEQ multiplex PCR. The sample has about 180,000 clones; 80% to 90% are singletons. Source material: PBMCs or T cells enriched from blood (not recorded which). These receptors were obtained from a woman aged 40 to 50 with acute COVID-19. Each CDR3 is given with its conserved first and last residue. D genes are given only for firm matches. Clone size appears in some rows only: once, few, many, or a class for an expanded clone.

d_gene: TRBD2; j_gene: TRBJ2-1; v_gene: TRBV2; len: 19; abundance: .; CDR3nt: TGTGCCAGCCCCCCTGGGGGGGAGGGCCGTCGAACGTCAAACAATGAGCAGTTCTTC; CDR3aa: CASPPGGEGRRTSNNEQFF
d_gene: .; j_gene: TRBJ2-6; v_gene: TRBV5-1; len: 14; abundance: .; CDR3nt: TGCGCCAGCAGCTCCTATTCTGGGGCCAACGTCCTGACTTTC; CDR3aa: CASSSYSGANVLTF
d_gene: TRBD2; j_gene: TRBJ2-7; v_gene: TRBV4-1; len: 17; abundance: few; CDR3nt: TGCGCCAGCAGCCAAGCCCTCGGGACTAGCGGGACCTACGAGCAGTACTTC; CDR3aa: CASSQALGTSGTYEQYF
d_gene: .; j_gene: TRBJ1-6; v_gene: TRBV6-4; len: 13; abundance: .; CDR3nt: TGTGCCAGCAGCAGGGACTATAATTCACCCCTCCACTTT; CDR3aa: CASSRDYNSPLHF
d_gene: .; j_gene: TRBJ2-3; v_gene: TRBV13; len: 14; abundance: .; CDR3nt: TGTGCCAGCAGCGCAAGCGGGTTCACAGATACGCAGTATTTT; CDR3aa: CASSASGFTDTQYF
d_gene: TRBD1; j_gene: TRBJ2-1; v_gene: TRBV15; len: 12; abundance: .; CDR3nt: TGTGCCACCAGCTTGGACAGGTTCGGGCAGTTCTTC; CDR3aa: CATSLDRFGQFF
d_gene: TRBD1; j_gene: TRBJ2-7; v_gene: TRBV9; len: 17; abundance: .; CDR3nt: TGTGCCAGCAGCCCCTACCTGGGACAGGGGTCGGGCGACGAGCAGTACTTC; CDR3aa: CASSPYLGQGSGDEQYF
d_gene: TRBD2; j_gene: TRBJ2-7; v_gene: TRBV3-1/TRBV3-2; len: 15; abundance: once; CDR3nt: TGTGCCAGCAGCCAAGATAGGACTAGCCCTCTCGAGCAGTACTTC; CDR3aa: CASSQDRTSPLEQYF
d_gene: .; j_gene: TRBJ2-2; v_gene: TRBV7-2; len: 17; abundance: .; CDR3nt: TGTGCCAGCAGCTTAGCGCGGCAGGGTAAGAGCACCGGGGAGCTGTTTTTT; CDR3aa: CASSLARQGKSTGELFF
d_gene: .; j_gene: TRBJ1-4; v_gene: TRBV5-1; len: 16; abundance: .; CDR3nt: TGCGCCAGCAGCCCCTCCCCGACAGGCCTAGGGGAAAAACTGTTTTTT; CDR3aa: CASSPSPTGLGEKLFF
d_gene: .; j_gene: TRBJ1-4; v_gene: TRBV19; len: 19; abundance: .; CDR3nt: TGTGCCAGTAGCGACGAGAGGCGGCGGGGTTCGGCAACTAATGAAAAACTGTTTTTT; CDR3aa: CASSDERRRGSATNEKLFF
d_gene: .; j_gene: TRBJ1-5; v_gene: TRBV4-1; len: 13; abundance: .; CDR3nt: TGCGCCAGCAGCCAAGTATCAGGCCAGCCCCAGCATTTT; CDR3aa: CASSQVSGQPQHF
d_gene: .; j_gene: TRBJ1-1; v_gene: TRBV5-6; len: 14; abundance: .; CDR3nt: TGTGCCAGCAGCTCTGACGGGAGGGGCCCTGAAGCTTTCTTT; CDR3aa: CASSSDGRGPEAFF
d_gene: TRBD1; j_gene: TRBJ2-7; v_gene: TRBV7-2; len: 17; abundance: few; CDR3nt: TGTGCCAGCCGAGGGCCCCTGGACAGGATAGACACCGACGAGCAGTACTTC; CDR3aa: CASRGPLDRIDTDEQYF
d_gene: .; j_gene: TRBJ2-1; v_gene: TRBV6-5; len: 15; abundance: .; CDR3nt: TGTGCCAGCAGTACTTACAGGGAATCCTACAATGAGCAGTTCTTC; CDR3aa: CASSTYRESYNEQFF
d_gene: .; j_gene: TRBJ2-2; v_gene: TRBV19; len: 15; abundance: .; CDR3nt: TGTGCCAGTAAACCCGCTAGCGCCGACACCGGGGAGCTGTTTTTT; CDR3aa: CASKPASADTGELFF
d_gene: .; j_gene: TRBJ2-7; v_gene: TRBV20-1; len: 14; abundance: .; CDR3nt: TGCAGTGCTAGTAGCCTCACCGCGGTGTGGGAGCAGTACTTC; CDR3aa: CSASSLTAVWEQYF
d_gene: TRBD1; j_gene: TRBJ1-2; v_gene: TRBV20-1; len: 13; abundance: .; CDR3nt: TGCAGTGCTAGTGACAGGGGCCCTTATGGCTACACCTTC; CDR3aa: CSASDRGPYGYTF
d_gene: TRBD2; j_gene: TRBJ2-1; v_gene: TRBV30; len: 15; abundance: .; CDR3nt: TGTGCCTGGAGAGGCTGGACTAGCGATTACAATGAGCAGTTCTTC; CDR3aa: CAWRGWTSDYNEQFF
d_gene: .; j_gene: TRBJ1-2; v_gene: TRBV19; len: 14; abundance: .; CDR3nt: TGTGCCAGCAAAGACGGGAGATCTAACTATGGCTACACCTTC; CDR3aa: CASKDGRSNYGYTF
d_gene: TRBD1; j_gene: TRBJ2-7; v_gene: TRBV4-2; len: 14; abundance: .; CDR3nt: TGTGCCAGCAGCCCTTGCCCCAAGGACAGGGGAAGGTACTTC; CDR3aa: CASSPCPKDRGRYF
d_gene: .; j_gene: TRBJ1-4; v_gene: TRBV21-1; len: 20; abundance: .; CDR3nt: TGTGCCAGCAGCAAAGATGGGACAGGGGCGAAAGAGCCGGTTAATGAAAAACTGTTTTTT; CDR3aa: CASSKDGTGAKEPVNEKLFF
d_gene: TRBD1; j_gene: TRBJ1-1; v_gene: TRBV4-1; len: 15; abundance: .; CDR3nt: TGCGCCAGCAGCCTCCCTACAGGGGGGATAACTGAAGCTTTCTTT; CDR3aa: CASSLPTGGITEAFF
d_gene: TRBD2; j_gene: TRBJ2-3; v_gene: TRBV2; len: 15; abundance: .; CDR3nt: TGTGCCAGCAGTGAAGAGGGGCTAGCGGGGGATACGCAGTATTTT; CDR3aa: CASSEEGLAGDTQYF
d_gene: .; j_gene: TRBJ1-1; v_gene: TRBV6-2/TRBV6-3; len: 15; abundance: .; CDR3nt: TGTGCCAGCAGTTACACGGCAGGGAAGGGCACTGAAGCTTTCTTT; CDR3aa: CASSYTAGKGTEAFF
d_gene: TRBD1; j_gene: TRBJ1-3; v_gene: TRBV6-2/TRBV6-3; len: 16; abundance: few; CDR3nt: TGTGCCAGCAGTTACTCGGACAGGGCCTCTGGAAACACCATATATTTT; CDR3aa: CASSYSDRASGNTIYF
d_gene: TRBD2; j_gene: TRBJ2-7; v_gene: TRBV6-5; len: 14; abundance: .; CDR3nt: TGTGCCAGCAGTCGGACTAGCGGGGGGTACGAGCAGTACTTC; CDR3aa: CASSRTSGGYEQYF
d_gene: TRBD2; j_gene: TRBJ2-3; v_gene: TRBV28; len: 12; abundance: .; CDR3nt: TGTGCCTGGGGGGGTAACACAGATACGCAGTATTTT; CDR3aa: CAWGGNTDTQYF
d_gene: TRBD2; j_gene: TRBJ2-3; v_gene: TRBV5-1; len: 16; abundance: .; CDR3nt: TGCGCCAGCAGCGGGAGACTAGCGGGAAACATAGATACGCAGTATTTT; CDR3aa: CASSGRLAGNIDTQYF
d_gene: TRBD1; j_gene: TRBJ2-6; v_gene: TRBV4-2; len: 21; abundance: once; CDR3nt: TGTGCCAGCAGCCCGCAAGGCGGGGCCGGGACAGGCGCTTCTGGGGCCAACGTCCTGACTTTC; CDR3aa: CASSPQGGAGTGASGANVLTF
d_gene: .; j_gene: TRBJ1-1; v_gene: TRBV5-4; len: 14; abundance: .; CDR3nt: TGTGCCAGCAGCTTGGACACCCGGAACACTGAAGCTTTCTTT; CDR3aa: CASSLDTRNTEAFF
d_gene: TRBD1; j_gene: TRBJ1-4; v_gene: TRBV5-6; len: 16; abundance: .; CDR3nt: TGTGCCAGCACCCGGACAGGGGGCGCGGGTAATGAAAAACTGTTTTTT; CDR3aa: CASTRTGGAGNEKLFF
d_gene: .; j_gene: TRBJ1-1; v_gene: TRBV7-2; len: 13; abundance: .; CDR3nt: TGTGCCAGCAGCTTATTAGGTGGCGGGGGCGCTTTCTTT; CDR3aa: CASSLLGGGGAFF
d_gene: TRBD1; j_gene: TRBJ2-3; v_gene: TRBV13; len: 17; abundance: .; CDR3nt: TGTGCCAGCAGCTTAGCCCGGACAGGGAGTCGCACAGATACGCAGTATTTT; CDR3aa: CASSLARTGSRTDTQYF
d_gene: TRBD2; j_gene: TRBJ2-5; v_gene: TRBV6-2/TRBV6-3; len: 15; abundance: few; CDR3nt: TGTGCCAGCAGTTACTTTGCGGGAGGAGGGGAGACCCAGTACTTC; CDR3aa: CASSYFAGGGETQYF
d_gene: .; j_gene: TRBJ1-4; v_gene: TRBV4-2; len: 16; abundance: .; CDR3nt: TGTGCCAGCAGCCAAGTAAAAGGGGGGGCTAATGAAAAACTGTTTTTT; CDR3aa: CASSQVKGGANEKLFF
d_gene: TRBD1; j_gene: TRBJ1-6; v_gene: TRBV2; len: 16; abundance: .; CDR3nt: TGTGCCAGCAGTGAGAGGTCAGGGGGATATAATTCACCCCTCCACTTT; CDR3aa: CASSERSGGYNSPLHF
d_gene: TRBD2; j_gene: TRBJ2-1; v_gene: TRBV7-9; len: 13; abundance: .; CDR3nt: TGTGCCAGCAGCTATGGGGGGAGGGATGAGCAGTTCTTC; CDR3aa: CASSYGGRDEQFF
d_gene: TRBD1; j_gene: TRBJ2-1; v_gene: TRBV6-6; len: 17; abundance: .; CDR3nt: TGTGCCAGCAGTCCTCCACTTCGGACAGGGGCCTACAATGAGCAGTTCTTC; CDR3aa: CASSPPLRTGAYNEQFF
d_gene: TRBD2; j_gene: TRBJ2-1; v_gene: TRBV10-2; len: 15; abundance: .; CDR3nt: TGCGCCAGCAGAGAGACTAGCGGGGGTAACAATGAGCAGTTCTTC; CDR3aa: CASRETSGGNNEQFF
d_gene: .; j_gene: TRBJ2-1; v_gene: TRBV4-1; len: 16; abundance: .; CDR3nt: TGCGCCAGCAGCCACCCGGGACTTAGCTCCTACAATGAGCAGTTCTTC; CDR3aa: CASSHPGLSSYNEQFF
d_gene: TRBD1; j_gene: TRBJ1-3; v_gene: TRBV10-1; len: 16; abundance: .; CDR3nt: TGCGCCAGCAGTGAAGGACAGGGTATCTCTGGAAACACCATATATTTT; CDR3aa: CASSEGQGISGNTIYF
d_gene: .; j_gene: TRBJ1-1; v_gene: TRBV7-8; len: 17; abundance: few; CDR3nt: TGTGCCAGCAGCTTCAGGAAATCGGGACTTGGGGCTTCGGAAGCTTTCTTT; CDR3aa: CASSFRKSGLGASEAFF
d_gene: .; j_gene: TRBJ2-2; v_gene: TRBV29-1; len: 14; abundance: .; CDR3nt: TGCAGCGTCCTAACTAGGGCGAACACCGGGGAGCTGTTTTTT; CDR3aa: CSVLTRANTGELFF
d_gene: TRBD2; j_gene: TRBJ2-1; v_gene: TRBV2; len: 16; abundance: .; CDR3nt: TGTGCCAGCAGCCCCCCGCCTAGCGGGGATCGCAATGAGCAGTTCTTC; CDR3aa: CASSPPPSGDRNEQFF
d_gene: TRBD2; j_gene: TRBJ2-3; v_gene: TRBV18; len: 17; abundance: .; CDR3nt: TGTGCCAGCTCACCAAAGAGACTAGCGGGGGCCACAGATACGCAGTATTTT; CDR3aa: CASSPKRLAGATDTQYF